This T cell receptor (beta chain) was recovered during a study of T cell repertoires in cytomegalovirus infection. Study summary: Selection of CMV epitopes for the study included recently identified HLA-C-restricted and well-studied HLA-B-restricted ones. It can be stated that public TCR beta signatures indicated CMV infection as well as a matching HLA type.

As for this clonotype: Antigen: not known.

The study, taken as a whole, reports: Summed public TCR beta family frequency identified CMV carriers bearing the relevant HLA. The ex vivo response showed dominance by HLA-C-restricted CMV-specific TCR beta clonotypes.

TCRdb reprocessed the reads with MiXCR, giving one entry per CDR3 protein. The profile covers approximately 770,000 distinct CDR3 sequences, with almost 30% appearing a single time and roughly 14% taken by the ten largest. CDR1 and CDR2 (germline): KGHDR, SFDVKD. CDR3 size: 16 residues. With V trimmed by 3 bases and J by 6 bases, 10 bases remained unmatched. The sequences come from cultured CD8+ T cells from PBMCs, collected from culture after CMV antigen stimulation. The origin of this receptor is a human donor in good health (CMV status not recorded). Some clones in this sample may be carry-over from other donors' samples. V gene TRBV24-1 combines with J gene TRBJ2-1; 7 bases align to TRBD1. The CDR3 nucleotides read TGTGCCACCAGTGATCCCCGACAGGGCCAGGGCAATGAGCAGTTCTTC. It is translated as CATSDPRQGQGNEQFF.